This passage covers 5 T cell receptor beta chains from one sample sequenced in a study of shared clonotypes between healthy human individuals. The method was immunoSEQ multiplex PCR; TCRdb's version includes in-frame clones alone and lacks a portion of them. The sample yields more than 1.2 million clones, 97% to 99% seen once. The sequencing input was naive CD4+ T cells sorted from blood. Subset reported: CD45RA+ positively selected. The receptors stem from a man in his thirties or forties in good health.

Comments on this clone: The same CDR3 arises from other DNA sequences in this sample as well. The chain uses TRBV6-5 and TRBJ2-5; 7 bases match TRBD2. Looked up from germline, CDR1 is MNHEY and CDR2 is SVGAGI. After removal of 2 bases from V and 5 bases from J, the junction contained 5 bases not matched to a gene. This CDR3 has 14 residues. The CDR3 loop reads CASSYPGGGETQYF. The CDR3 DNA reads as TGTGCCAGCAGTTACCCCGGGGGAGGGGAGACCCAGTACTTC.

The rearrangement uses TRBV7-6 and TRBJ2-1; D gene uncertain. The ends were cut back, 5 bases at V and 3 bases at J, with 14 bases in the middle. The germline CDR1 and CDR2 sequences are SGHVS and FNYEAQ. The CDR3 sequence is 15 residues long. The CDR3 is CASSPARGRYNEQFF. Here the CDR3 DNA reads TGTGCCAGCAGCCCAGCGAGAGGACGCTACAATGAGCAGTTCTTC.

This clone occurred once. The V gene is TRBV5-5, the J gene TRBJ1-2, with D tentatively TRBD1 (6 bases). Trimming took off 4 bases at V and 4 bases at J, with 17 bases between the two ends. This CDR3 contains 15 residues. Germline V CDR1 and CDR2: SGHKS, YYEKEE (reference sequence). The CDR3 nucleotides are TGTGCCAGCAGCCCTCTCCAGGGGTCGGGCTATGGCTACACCTTC. Protein: CASSPLQGSGYGYTF.

The gene calls are TRBV11-2 and TRBJ1-4; 10 bases agree with TRBD1. Germline CDR1 SGHAT, CDR2 FQNNGV. This CDR3 has 19 residues. V was clipped by 2 bases and J by 5 bases; unmatched bases: 14. CDR3 coding DNA: TGTGCCAGCAGCTTACTAAAACCGGGACAGGGGACGCTAAATGAAAAACTGTTTTTT. Residues: CASSLLKPGQGTLNEKLFF.

This sequence joins TRBV15 and TRBJ2-1; tentative D call: TRBD2 (6 bases). There are 16 residues in the CDR3. Between the trimmed V and J ends, which lost 5 bases and 3 bases, there was a span of 17 bases. Germline CDR1 and CDR2: LNHNV and YYDKDF (reference sequence). The CDR3 region is CATSVPGLASYNEQFF. CDR3 DNA: TGTGCCACCAGCGTACCGGGACTCGCAAGCTACAATGAGCAGTTCTTC.